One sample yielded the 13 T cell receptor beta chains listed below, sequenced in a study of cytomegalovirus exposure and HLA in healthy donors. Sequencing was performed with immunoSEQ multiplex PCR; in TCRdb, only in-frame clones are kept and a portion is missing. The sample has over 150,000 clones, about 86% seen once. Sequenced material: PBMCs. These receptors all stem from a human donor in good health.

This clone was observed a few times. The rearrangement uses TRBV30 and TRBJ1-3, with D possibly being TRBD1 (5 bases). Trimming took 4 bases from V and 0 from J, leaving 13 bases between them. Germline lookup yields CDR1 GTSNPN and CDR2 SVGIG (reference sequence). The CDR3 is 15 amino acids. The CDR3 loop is CAWTMGPISGNTIYF. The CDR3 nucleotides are TGTGCCTGGACTATGGGGCCAATCTCTGGAAACACCATATATTTT. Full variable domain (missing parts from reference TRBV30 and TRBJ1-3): SQTIHQWPATLVQPVGSPLSLECTVEGTSNPNLYWYRQAAGRGLQLLFYSVGIGQISSEVPQNLSASRPQDRQFILSSKKLLLSDSGFYLCAWTMGPISGNTIYFGEGSWLTVV.

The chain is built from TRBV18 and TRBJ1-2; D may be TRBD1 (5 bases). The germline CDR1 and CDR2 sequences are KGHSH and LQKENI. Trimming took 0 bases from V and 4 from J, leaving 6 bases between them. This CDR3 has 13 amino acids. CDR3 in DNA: TGTGCCAGCTCACCACCAGGGGTCTATGGCTACACCTTC. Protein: CASSPPGVYGYTF.

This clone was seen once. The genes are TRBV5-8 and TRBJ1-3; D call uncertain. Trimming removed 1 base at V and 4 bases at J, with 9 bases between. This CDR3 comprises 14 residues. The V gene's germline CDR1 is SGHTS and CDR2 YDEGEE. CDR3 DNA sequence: TGTGCCAGCAGCTTGTTAACAGCAGGAAACACCATATATTTT. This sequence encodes CASSLLTAGNTIYF.

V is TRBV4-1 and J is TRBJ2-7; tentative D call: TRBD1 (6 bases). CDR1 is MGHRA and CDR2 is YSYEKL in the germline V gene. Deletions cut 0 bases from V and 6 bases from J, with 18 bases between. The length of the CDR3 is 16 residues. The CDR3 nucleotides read TGCGCCAGCAGCCAAGATTGGGCAGGGGCTTTCTCCGAGCAGTACTTC. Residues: CASSQDWAGAFSEQYF.

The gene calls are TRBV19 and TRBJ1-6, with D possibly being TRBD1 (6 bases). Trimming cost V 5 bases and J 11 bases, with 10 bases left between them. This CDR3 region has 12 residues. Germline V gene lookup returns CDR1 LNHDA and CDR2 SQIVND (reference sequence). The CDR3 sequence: CASSYRDAPLHF. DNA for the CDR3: TGTGCCAGTAGTTACAGGGATGCACCCCTCCACTTT.

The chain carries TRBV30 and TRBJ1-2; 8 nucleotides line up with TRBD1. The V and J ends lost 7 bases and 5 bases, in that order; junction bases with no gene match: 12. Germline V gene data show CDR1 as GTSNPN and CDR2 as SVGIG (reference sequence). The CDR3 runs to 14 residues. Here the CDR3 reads CASFRGLRLYGYTF. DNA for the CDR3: TGTGCCTCCTTCAGGGGGCTCCGTCTATATGGCTACACCTTC.

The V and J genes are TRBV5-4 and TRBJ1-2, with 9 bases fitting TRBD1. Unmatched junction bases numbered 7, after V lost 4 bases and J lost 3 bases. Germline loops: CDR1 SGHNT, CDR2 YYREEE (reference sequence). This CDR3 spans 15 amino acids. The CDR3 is CASSVTGGAHYGYTF. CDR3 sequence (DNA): TGTGCCAGCAGCGTAACAGGGGGCGCGCACTATGGCTACACCTTC.

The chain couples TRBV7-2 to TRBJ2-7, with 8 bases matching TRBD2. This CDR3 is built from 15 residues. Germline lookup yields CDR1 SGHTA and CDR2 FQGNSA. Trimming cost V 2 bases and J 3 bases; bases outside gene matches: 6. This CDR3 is CASSLSGSRGYEQYF. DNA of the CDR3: TGTGCCAGCAGCTTAAGCGGGAGTAGAGGCTACGAGCAGTACTTC. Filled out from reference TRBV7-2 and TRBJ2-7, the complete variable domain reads GAGVSQSPSNKVTEKGKDVELRCDPISGHTALYWYRQSLGQGLEFLIYFQGNSAPDKSGLPSDRFSAERTGGSVSTLTIQRTQQEDSAVYLCASSLSGSRGYEQYFGPGTRLTVT.

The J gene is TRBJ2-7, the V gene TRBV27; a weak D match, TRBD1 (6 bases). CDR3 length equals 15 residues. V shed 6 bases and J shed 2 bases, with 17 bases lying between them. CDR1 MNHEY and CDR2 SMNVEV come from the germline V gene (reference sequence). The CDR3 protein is CASREQGKGTYEQYF. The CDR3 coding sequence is TGTGCCAGCAGGGAACAGGGAAAGGGGACCTACGAGCAGTACTTC.

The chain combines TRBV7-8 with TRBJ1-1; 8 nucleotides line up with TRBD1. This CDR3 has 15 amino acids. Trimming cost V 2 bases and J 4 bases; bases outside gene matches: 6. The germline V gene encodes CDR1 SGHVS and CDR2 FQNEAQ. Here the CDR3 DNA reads TGTGCCAGCAGCTTACCAGGGGGCGCGGCCACTGAAGCTTTCTTT. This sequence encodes CASSLPGGAATEAFF.

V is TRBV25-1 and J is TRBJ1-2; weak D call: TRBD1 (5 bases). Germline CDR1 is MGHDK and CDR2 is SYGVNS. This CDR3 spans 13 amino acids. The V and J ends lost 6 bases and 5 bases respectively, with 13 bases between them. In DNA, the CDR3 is TGTGCCAGCAGCGGGACTCACGGATATGGCTACACCTTC. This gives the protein CASSGTHGYGYTF.

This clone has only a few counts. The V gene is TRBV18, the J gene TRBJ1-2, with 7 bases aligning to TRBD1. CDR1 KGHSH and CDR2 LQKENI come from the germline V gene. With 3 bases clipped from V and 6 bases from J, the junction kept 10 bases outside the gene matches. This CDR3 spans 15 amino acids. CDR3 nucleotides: TGTGCCAGCTCACCCGGACAGGAAGTGACTGATGGCTACACCTTC. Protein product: CASSPGQEVTDGYTF.

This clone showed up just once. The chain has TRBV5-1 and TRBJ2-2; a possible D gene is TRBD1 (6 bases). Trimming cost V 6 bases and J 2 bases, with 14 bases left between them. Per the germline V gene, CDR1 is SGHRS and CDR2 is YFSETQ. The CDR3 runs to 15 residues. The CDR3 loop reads CASTQTGTNTGELFF. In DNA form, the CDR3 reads TGCGCCAGCACACAAACAGGGACCAACACCGGGGAGCTGTTTTTT.